The 27 T cell receptor beta chains reported below all come from one sample, sequenced in a study of OX40 agonist ivuxolimab in advanced cancers. Generated by immunoSEQ multiplex PCR, the TCRdb table keeps only in-frame clones and is missing some. The sample has roughly 56,000 clones, about 86% seen once. The starting material was CD4+ or CD8+ T cells sorted from blood, obtained in a trial of the OX40 agonist ivuxolimab. The receptors derive from an adult with an advanced solid tumor such as melanoma, head and neck, liver or kidney cancer.

V is TRBV7-8 and J is TRBJ2-1; D gene uncertain. CDR3 size: 15 residues. Trimming took off 1 base at V and 4 bases at J, with 11 bases between the two ends. Germline CDR1 reads SGHVS; CDR2 reads FQNEAQ. CDR3 loop: CASSLVVSVYNEQFF. Written as DNA, the CDR3 is TGTGCCAGCAGCTTAGTCGTATCTGTATACAATGAGCAGTTCTTC.

V gene TRBV5-1 combines with J gene TRBJ2-1; TRBD2 matches at 10 bases. V lost 0 bases to trimming and J lost 3 bases; unmatched junction nucleotides: 3. This CDR3 has 16 residues. Germline-derived CDR1 and CDR2 are SGHRS and YFSETQ. CDR3 nucleotide sequence: TGCGCCAGCAGCTTGGACCTAGCGGGGGACTACAATGAGCAGTTCTTC. It specifies CASSLDLAGDYNEQFF.

This sequence joins TRBV19 and TRBJ2-5; unclear D gene. Germline assignment: CDR1 LNHDA and CDR2 SQIVND (reference sequence). V was clipped by 1 base and J by 1 base, with 10 bases between them. The CDR3 is made up of 15 amino acids. CDR3 sequence: CASSIGGPPQETQYF. DNA for the CDR3: TGTGCCAGTAGTATAGGGGGTCCCCCCCAAGAGACCCAGTACTTC.

V is TRBV6-4 and J is TRBJ2-3; D possibly corresponds to TRBD1 (5 bases). V lost 0 bases and J lost 5, with 12 bases in between. CDR3 length equals 15 residues. The V gene's germline CDR1 is MRHNA and CDR2 SNTAGT. Here the CDR3 reads CASSDSIGARDTQYF. DNA for the CDR3: TGTGCCAGCAGTGACTCGATTGGGGCTCGAGATACGCAGTATTTT.

V is TRBV5-4 and J is TRBJ2-2, with unresolved D. The CDR3 contains 13 residues. Trimming took off 0 bases at V and 5 bases at J, with 5 bases between the two ends. CDR1 and CDR2 (germline): SGHNT, YYREEE (reference sequence). The CDR3 nucleotides read TGTGCCAGCAGCTTGGACAGAACCGGGGAGCTGTTTTTT. It translates to CASSLDRTGELFF.

The J gene is TRBJ1-5, the V gene TRBV10-3; perhaps TRBD1 as D (5 bases). The CDR3 extends over 15 amino acids. Germline V gene data show CDR1 as ENHRY and CDR2 as SYGVKD. Trimming removed 1 base from V and 5 bases from J, with 12 bases in between. The CDR3 region has the DNA TGTGCCATCAGTGAGTTCGGGCAGGGTTATCAGCCCCAGCATTTT. Translation gives CAISEFGQGYQPQHF.

This clone was observed a handful of times. This chain connects TRBV10-3 to TRBJ1-1, with 7 bases fitting TRBD1. In germline, CDR1 is ENHRY, CDR2 SYGVKD. V was clipped by 10 bases and J by 5 bases; unmatched bases: 10. The CDR3 extends over 13 amino acids. The CDR3, as DNA: TGTGCCACCGTAACTCCACAGGGGACTGAAGCTTTCTTT. This translates into CATVTPQGTEAFF.

The chain recombines TRBV5-1 with TRBJ2-2; D is uncertain. The V and J ends lost 0 bases and 3 bases respectively, with 12 bases between them. CDR1 and CDR2 (germline): SGHRS, YFSETQ. The CDR3 contains 16 residues. The CDR3: CASSLGTTIYTGELFF. The CDR3 bases are TGCGCCAGCAGCTTGGGAACCACCATATACACCGGGGAGCTGTTTTTT.

The V and J genes are TRBV6-6 and TRBJ2-5; 10 bases align to TRBD1. CDR1 is MNHNY and CDR2 is SVGAGI in the germline V gene (reference sequence). The J segment lost 2 bases and the V segment lost 6 bases, leaving 6 bases of the junction unmatched. The CDR3 extends over 15 amino acids. As DNA, the CDR3 is TGTGCCAGCAGGATAAGACAGGGGGCGCAAGAGACCCAGTACTTC. It translates to CASRIRQGAQETQYF.

CDR3 in amino acids: CASSQGTGANVLTF. For the CDR3, the DNA is TGCGCCAGCAGCCAAGGTACTGGGGCCAACGTCCTGACTTTC. V is TRBV4-1 and J is TRBJ2-6; the D is unclear. The ends were cut back, 1 base at V and 2 bases at J, with 3 bases in the middle. The germline V gene has CDR1 MGHRA and CDR2 YSYEKL. There are 14 residues in the CDR3.

This CDR3 reads CASSVVAQYNEQFF. The CDR3 DNA reads TGTGCCAGCAGCGTAGTAGCTCAATACAATGAGCAGTTCTTC. V usage is TRBV9 and J usage is TRBJ2-1; D gene ambiguous. Looked up from germline, CDR1 is SGDLS and CDR2 is YYNGEE. Trimming took 0 bases from V and 4 from J, leaving 8 bases between them. The CDR3 consists of 14 residues.

V usage is TRBV12-5 and J usage is TRBJ2-5; D not certain. CDR3 length: 13 residues. Germline-derived CDR1 and CDR2 are LGHNT and FRNRAP. Trimming removed 1 base at V and 7 bases at J, with 10 bases between. In nucleotides, the CDR3 is TGTGCTAGTGGTTTGGCTGGCCCGGGGACCCAGTACTTC. This encodes CASGLAGPGTQYF.

The chain combines TRBV10-3 with TRBJ2-1, with 10 positions matching TRBD2. This CDR3 region has 15 residues. Germline trimming cut 3 bases from V and 5 bases from J; bases unmatched to any gene: 4. Germline V gene lookup returns CDR1 ENHRY and CDR2 SYGVKD. The CDR3 spells CAISDKLAGDNEQFF. In DNA form, the CDR3 reads TGTGCCATCAGTGATAAGCTAGCGGGAGACAATGAGCAGTTCTTC.

A few counts support this clone. The chain uses TRBV29-1 and TRBJ1-1; D uncertain. Per the germline V gene, CDR1 is SQVTM and CDR2 is ANQGSEA. The CDR3 has 11 amino acids. Trimming left V 7 bases short and J 8 bases short, with 14 bases between. This CDR3 reads CSAGETTEAFF. The CDR3 DNA reads TGCAGCGCAGGAGAAACGACAGAAGCTTTCTTT.

CDR3 residues: CASSPRTGVNTGELFF. For the CDR3, the DNA is TGCGCCAGCAGCCCCCGGACAGGGGTAAACACCGGGGAGCTGTTTTTT. V is TRBV5-1 and J is TRBJ2-2; 9 nucleotides agree with TRBD1. The CDR3 runs 16 residues. Germline loops: CDR1 SGHRS, CDR2 YFSETQ. V trimming: 4 bases; J trimming: 2 bases; junction bases outside the gene matches: 6.

The V and J genes are TRBV30 and TRBJ2-7; D unclear. This CDR3 contains 13 residues. Trimming cost V 4 bases and J 1 base, with 11 bases left between them. Germline V gene sequence: CDR1 GTSNPN, CDR2 SVGIG (reference sequence). In DNA form, the CDR3 reads TGTGCCTGGAAAAGGGCAACTTCCTACGAGCAGTACTTC. Amino acid sequence: CAWKRATSYEQYF.

The chain joins TRBV10-3 to TRBJ2-7, with D maybe TRBD2 (7 bases). The CDR3 sequence is 15 residues long. The germline V and J ends were trimmed by 2 bases and 0 bases, with 11 bases remaining between them. From germline, CDR1 is ENHRY and CDR2 SYGVKD. The DNA of the CDR3 is TGTGCCATCAGTGAGGGGGGGGCGAACTCCTACGAGCAGTACTTC. Translation: CAISEGGANSYEQYF.

The chain is built from TRBV5-1 and TRBJ2-2, with 7 bases aligning to TRBD2. Losses at the gene ends were 6 bases for V and 3 bases for J; bases not matched to a gene: 5. The CDR3 is 14 residues long. CDR1 and CDR2 (germline): SGHRS, YFSETQ. This CDR3 reads CASTPSGDTGELFF. DNA of the CDR3: TGCGCCAGCACCCCCAGCGGGGACACCGGGGAGCTGTTTTTT.

The J gene is TRBJ1-1, the V gene TRBV6-1; no clear D gene. The V gene lost 0 bases and the J gene lost 11 bases, with 16 bases spanning the gap. Germline CDR1 MNHNS, CDR2 SASEGT. The CDR3 loop spans 14 amino acids. CDR3 DNA: TGTGCCAGCAGTGAAGCGCTTCCGGGTAATGTCGCTTTCTTT. Protein: CASSEALPGNVAFF.

CDR3 in amino acids: CASSWEGLPHNEQFF. The CDR3 bases are TGTGCCAGCAGCTGGGAGGGGCTACCCCACAATGAGCAGTTCTTC. V gene TRBV7-2 combines with J gene TRBJ2-1; TRBD2 matches at 7 bases. V shed 4 bases, J shed 5 bases, and the junction held 8 bases outside the gene matches. The CDR3 length is 15 residues. Germline lookup yields CDR1 SGHTA and CDR2 FQGNSA.

This sequence joins TRBV13 and TRBJ1-3; perhaps TRBD1 as D (6 bases). V was trimmed by 5 bases and J by 0 bases, leaving 11 bases between them. CDR1 and CDR2 from the germline V gene are PRHDT and FYEKMQ (reference sequence). This CDR3 contains 15 residues. The CDR3 coding sequence is TGTGCCAGCAGCCCGACAGGATCCTCTGGAAACACCATATATTTT. Residues: CASSPTGSSGNTIYF.

DNA for the CDR3: TGTGCCAGCAGGGCCGACAGGGGGGCCAACGTCCTGACTTTC. Protein product: CASRADRGANVLTF. The chain combines TRBV2 with TRBJ2-6; TRBD1 is a possible D gene (6 bases). Germline V gives CDR1 SNHLY, CDR2 FYNNEI. Trimming removed 6 bases from V and 4 bases from J, with 10 bases in between. This CDR3 spans 14 amino acids.

This rearrangement joins TRBV19 to TRBJ2-2; the match to TRBD1 covers 8 bases. In germline, CDR1 is LNHDA, CDR2 SQIVND (reference sequence). V shed 4 bases and J 5 bases; nucleotides not matched to a gene: 6. This CDR3 has 15 residues. The CDR3 DNA follows: TGTGCCAGTAGTACCTCAGGGGGCTTGACCGGGGAGCTGTTTTTT. This encodes CASSTSGGLTGELFF.

The rearrangement links TRBV14 to TRBJ2-1; TRBD2 agrees at 8 bases. This CDR3 is built from 15 residues. Trimming cost V 4 bases and J 2 bases; bases outside gene matches: 4. The germline V gene has CDR1 SGHDN and CDR2 FVKESK. DNA for the CDR3: TGTGCCAGCAGCCCGAGCGGGGGCGCCTACAATGAGCAGTTCTTC. Its protein product is CASSPSGGAYNEQFF.

This chain links TRBV7-8 with TRBJ2-3; TRBD1 matches 12 bases. J was trimmed by 5 bases and V by 6 bases; bases with no gene match: 9. Germline CDR1 reads SGHVS; CDR2 reads FQNEAQ. The CDR3 runs 16 residues. The CDR3 nucleotides read TGTGCCAGCAGTTACACCGGGACAGGGGGCTTAGATACGCAGTATTTT. Its protein is CASSYTGTGGLDTQYF.

The CDR3 loop is CASKTGPSVYGYTF. As DNA, the CDR3 is TGTGCCAGCAAGACAGGTCCATCTGTCTATGGCTACACCTTC. The gene calls are TRBV6-5 and TRBJ1-2; D perhaps matches TRBD1 (6 bases). The CDR3 is 14 amino acids. The germline CDR1 and CDR2 sequences are MNHEY and SVGAGI. The V gene lost 7 bases and the J gene lost 4 bases, with 16 bases spanning the gap.

The chain couples TRBV5-1 to TRBJ1-3; D unresolved. Germline CDR1 and CDR2: SGHRS and YFSETQ. There are 16 residues in the CDR3. Trimming took off 2 bases at V and 2 bases at J, with 14 bases between the two ends. The CDR3 spells CASSFAGPGTGNTIYF. CDR3 nucleotide sequence: TGCGCCAGCAGCTTCGCGGGTCCCGGCACTGGAAACACCATATATTTT. Looking up the rest from reference TRBV5-1 and TRBJ1-3 gives the full variable domain: KAGVTQTPRYLIKTRGQQVTLSCSPISGHRSVSWYQQTPGQGLQFLFEYFSETQRNKGNFPGRFSGRQFSNSRSEMNVSTLELGDSALYLCASSFAGPGTGNTIYFGEGSWLTVV.